The sequence of this T cell receptor (beta chain) was determined in a study of blood T cell repertoires in COVID-19. CDR1 and CDR2 from the germline V gene are LNHNV and YYDKDF (reference sequence). This CDR3 comprises 16 residues. Unmatched junction bases numbered 4, after V lost 1 base and J lost 3 bases. In the authors' workflow: The assay estimated nucleated cells by amplifying reference gene primers. The table came from immunoSEQ multiplex PCR; TCRdb's copy has only in-frame clones and leaves some out. V and J calls and clone size follow that table, whereas D and trimming were derived from the DNA. The repertoire consists of about 200,000 clones, with 81% occurring once and the leading ten covering roughly 7.9%.

This chain uses TRBV15 with TRBJ1-4; TRBD1 aligns across 8 bases. This TCR was sampled from a woman older than 75 with acute or convalescent COVID-19. Sequencing input: peripheral blood. CDR3 nucleotide sequence: TGTGCCACCAGCAGAGCCCCACAGGGGGCTAATGAAAAACTGTTTTTT. Translated: CATSRAPQGANEKLFF.